This TCR beta chain was sequenced during a study of beta chain features in type 1 diabetes. The entirety of the isolated RNA underwent reverse transcription, so expressed TCRB transcripts were sequenced. Using immunoSEQ multiplex PCR, the repertoire was profiled, and TCRdb retains in-frame clones only, with some absent. Of 80,000 to 90,000 clones listed, 25% to 35% were seen once; the top ten hold about 0.48%. Germline lookup yields CDR1 LNHDA and CDR2 SQIVND (reference sequence). CDR3 length equals 13 residues. V shed 5 bases and J 5 bases; nucleotides not matched to a gene: 5. This clone was counted a few times.

Specimen: stem cell memory CD4+ T cells from blood. V usage is TRBV19 and J usage is TRBJ1-1; 7 positions match TRBD1. The receptor was isolated from a woman younger than 30 in good health. The DNA for the CDR3 is TGTGCCAGTAGTGTACAGGGACAGACTGAAGCTTTCTTT. Its protein is CASSVQGQTEAFF.